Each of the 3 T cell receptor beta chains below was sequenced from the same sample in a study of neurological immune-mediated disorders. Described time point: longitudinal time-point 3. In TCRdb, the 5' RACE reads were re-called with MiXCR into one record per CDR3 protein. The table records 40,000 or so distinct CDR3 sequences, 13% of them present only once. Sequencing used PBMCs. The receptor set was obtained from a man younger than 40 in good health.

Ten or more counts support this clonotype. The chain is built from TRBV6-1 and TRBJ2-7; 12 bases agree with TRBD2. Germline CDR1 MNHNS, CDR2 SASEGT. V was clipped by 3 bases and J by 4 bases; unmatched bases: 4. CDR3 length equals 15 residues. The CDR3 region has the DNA TGTGCCAGCAGTGAGACTAGCGGGAGTTATTACGAGCAGTACTTC. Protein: CASSETSGSYYEQYF.

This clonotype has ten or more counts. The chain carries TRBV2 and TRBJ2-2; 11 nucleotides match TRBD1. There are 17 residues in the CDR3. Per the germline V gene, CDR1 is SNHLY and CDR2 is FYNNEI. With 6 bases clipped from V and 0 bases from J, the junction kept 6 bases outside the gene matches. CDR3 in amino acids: CASSRDRGASNTGELFF. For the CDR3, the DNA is TGTGCCAGCAGCCGGGACAGGGGGGCCTCGAACACCGGGGAGCTGTTTTTT.

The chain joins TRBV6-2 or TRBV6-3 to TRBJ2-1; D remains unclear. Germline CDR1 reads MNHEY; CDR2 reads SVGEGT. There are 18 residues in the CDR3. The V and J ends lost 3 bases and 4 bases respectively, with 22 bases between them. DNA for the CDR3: TGTGCCAGCAGTTATGATATTAGCAGCAACTTAGGTTACAATGAGCAGTTCTTC. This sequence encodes CASSYDISSNLGYNEQFF.